This TCR beta chain was found in a study of T and B cells in COVID-19 patients. Study in general: COVID-19 patients gave peripheral blood either during active infection or after recovery. Most recovered patients had mild to moderate COVID-19 treated as outpatients. Comorbidities linked to unfavorable COVID-19 outcome were present in nine tenths of the roughly 20 active-infection patients.

Regarding the study as a whole: In COVID-19 patients, T cell receptor beta variable and joining gene use was reportedly strongly skewed.

This clonotype was seen repeatedly, ten times or more. The antigen remains undetermined. Blood genomic DNA input for TRB amplification was about 240-550 ng. BIOMED2 TRB-A/B primer pools were used in multiplex TRB PCR. In TCRdb, the multiplex PCR reads were re-called with MiXCR into one record per CDR3 protein. In the table there are roughly 15,000 distinct CDR3 sequences, under 30% of which are singletons. CDR1 and CDR2 from the germline V gene are MNHNY and SVGAGI (reference sequence). Trimming cost V 0 bases and J 3 bases, with 5 bases left between them. CDR3 length: 13 residues. The specimen sequenced was blood. The source of this sequence is a human donor who had recovered from COVID-19. The V and J genes are TRBV6-6 and TRBJ1-2; unclear D gene. The CDR3 is CASSYSQDYGYTF. CDR3 coding DNA: TGTGCCAGCAGTTACTCTCAGGACTATGGCTACACCTTC.